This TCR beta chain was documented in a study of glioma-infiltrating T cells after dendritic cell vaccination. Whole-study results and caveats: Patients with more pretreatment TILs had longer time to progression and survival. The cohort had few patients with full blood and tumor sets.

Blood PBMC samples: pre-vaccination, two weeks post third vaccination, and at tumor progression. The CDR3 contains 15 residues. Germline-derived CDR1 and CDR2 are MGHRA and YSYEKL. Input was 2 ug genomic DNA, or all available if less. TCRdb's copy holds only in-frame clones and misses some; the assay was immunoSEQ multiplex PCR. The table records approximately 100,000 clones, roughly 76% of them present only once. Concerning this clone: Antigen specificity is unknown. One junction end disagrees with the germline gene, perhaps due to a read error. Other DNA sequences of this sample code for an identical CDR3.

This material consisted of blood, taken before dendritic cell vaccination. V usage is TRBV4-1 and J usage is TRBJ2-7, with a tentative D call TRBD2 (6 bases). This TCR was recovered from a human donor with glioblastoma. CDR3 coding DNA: TGCGCCAGCAGCCAATCGGGGCGGGGAGGTTACGAACAGTACTTC. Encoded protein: CASSQSGRGGYEQYF.